The 3 T cell receptor beta chains listed next were all sequenced from one sample in a study of control samples from healthy donors and cancer patients. Repertoires were generated with immunoSEQ multiplex PCR, while TCRdb's copy carries only in-frame clones and drops some. The table includes some 94,000 clones, 70% to 90% detected once. Sequencing used blood. Every receptor here comes from a woman aged 50 to 60 in good health.

The V gene is TRBV5-1, the J gene TRBJ2-1, with D possibly being TRBD2 (5 bases). The CDR3 contains 14 residues. Germline CDR1 and CDR2: SGHRS and YFSETQ. V was clipped by 0 bases and J by 7 bases, with 11 bases between them. CDR3 sequence (DNA): TGCGCCAGCAGCTTGGCGAGAGGGCGAAATGAGCAGTTCTTC. Amino acid sequence: CASSLARGRNEQFF.

The chain carries TRBV29-1 and TRBJ2-3; D is unresolved. This CDR3 spans 15 amino acids. Germline CDR1 is SQVTM and CDR2 is ANQGSEA. Trimming pared 1 base from V and 4 bases from J, leaving 15 bases between. The CDR3 region has the DNA TGCAGCGTTGAAGTTGGAACCTTGGGTCCAGATACGCAGTATTTT. Translation gives CSVEVGTLGPDTQYF.

The V and J genes are TRBV3-1 (or the pseudogene TRBV3-2) and TRBJ2-3; the D gene is possibly TRBD2 (5 bases). The V end was cut by 1 base, the J end by 6 bases, with 14 bases between. Germline V gene lookup returns CDR1 LGHDT and CDR2 YNNKEL (reference sequence). The CDR3 has 15 residues. The DNA for the CDR3 is TGTGCCAGCAGCCAAGTACCGAGTGAGGGTGATACGCAGTATTTT. It translates to CASSQVPSEGDTQYF.